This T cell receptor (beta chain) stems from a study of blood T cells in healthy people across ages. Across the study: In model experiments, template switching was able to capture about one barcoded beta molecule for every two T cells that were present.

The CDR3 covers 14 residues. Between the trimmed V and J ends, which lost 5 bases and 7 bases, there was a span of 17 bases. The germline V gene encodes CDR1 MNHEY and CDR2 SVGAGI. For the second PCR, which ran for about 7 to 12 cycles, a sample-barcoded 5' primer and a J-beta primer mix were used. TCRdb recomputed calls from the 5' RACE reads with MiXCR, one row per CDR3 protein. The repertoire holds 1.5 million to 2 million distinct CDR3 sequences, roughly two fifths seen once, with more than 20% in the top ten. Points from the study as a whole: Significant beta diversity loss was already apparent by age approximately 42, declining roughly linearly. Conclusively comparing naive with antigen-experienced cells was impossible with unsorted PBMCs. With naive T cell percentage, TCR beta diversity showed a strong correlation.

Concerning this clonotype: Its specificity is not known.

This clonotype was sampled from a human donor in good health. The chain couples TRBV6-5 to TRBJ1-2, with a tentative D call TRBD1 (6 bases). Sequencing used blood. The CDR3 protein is CASSPPTGSGGYTF. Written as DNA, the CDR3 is TGTGCCAGCAGTCCCCCAACAGGGTCTGGTGGCTACACCTTC.